The 13 T cell receptor beta chains reported below all come from one sample, sequenced in a study of shared clonotypes between healthy human individuals. Clones were sequenced by immunoSEQ multiplex PCR, and TCRdb holds only the in-frame ones, with some missing. In the table there are approximately 740,000 clones, almost 95% of which are singletons. The naive CD8 population came from CD45RO-negative cells selected for CCR7, without terminally differentiated effector memory CD45RA+ cells. Material: naive CD8+ T cells sorted from blood. The source is a man aged 25-45 years in good health.

This chain connects TRBV29-1 to TRBJ2-5; unclear D gene. The ends were cut back, 8 bases at V and 0 bases at J, with 13 bases in the middle. The CDR3 loop spans 13 amino acids. Germline values: CDR1 SQVTM, CDR2 ANQGSEA. The CDR3: CSLRVTYQETQYF. The CDR3 DNA reads TGCAGCCTAAGGGTGACGTACCAAGAGACCCAGTACTTC. The whole variable domain, filled in from reference TRBV29-1 and TRBJ2-5, reads SAVISQKPSRDICQRGTSLTIQCQVDSQVTMMFWYRQQPGQSLTLIATANQGSEATYESGFVIDKFPISRPNLTFSTLTVSNMSPEDSSIYLCSLRVTYQETQYFGPGTRLLVL.

The chain uses TRBV4-3 and TRBJ2-7; possibly TRBD2 for D (6 bases). This CDR3 region has 17 residues. With 1 base removed from V and 0 bases from J, the gap between germline ends came to 16 bases. The germline gives CDR1 LGHNA, CDR2 YSLEER. CDR3 sequence (DNA): TGCGCCAGCAGCCAAGGAGTAGCGGATTCGAGCTCCTACGAGCAGTACTTC. It yields the protein CASSQGVADSSSYEQYF.

J is TRBJ2-3 and V is TRBV19; 15 nucleotides agree with TRBD2. Germline V lookup: CDR1 LNHDA, CDR2 SQIVND (reference sequence). Trimming cost V 3 bases and J 3 bases; bases outside gene matches: 7. The CDR3 spans 18 residues. CDR3 sequence reads: CASSMGLAGGSRTDTQYF. As DNA, the CDR3 is TGTGCCAGTAGTATGGGACTAGCGGGAGGCTCGAGGACAGATACGCAGTATTTT.

The V call is TRBV19, the J call TRBJ2-3, with a tentative D call TRBD2 (5 bases). The CDR3 runs 15 residues. The ends were cut back, 5 bases at V and 4 bases at J, with 16 bases in the middle. CDR1 is LNHDA and CDR2 is SQIVND in the germline V gene (reference sequence). The CDR3 nucleotides read TGTGCCAGTAGTCTGAACGGGAAGCGGTCAGATACGCAGTATTTT. It codes for CASSLNGKRSDTQYF. Full variable domain (remainder filled in from reference TRBV19 and TRBJ2-3): DGGITQSPKYLFRKEGQNVTLSCEQNLNHDAMYWYRQDPGQGLRLIYYSQIVNDFQKGDIAEGYSVSREKKESFPLTVTSAQKNPTAFYLCASSLNGKRSDTQYFGPGTRLTVL.

Concerning this clone: The sample carries other DNA sequences with the same CDR3. The V gene is TRBV27, the J gene TRBJ2-7; D is ambiguous. There are 11 residues in the CDR3. The germline V gene encodes CDR1 MNHEY and CDR2 SMNVEV (reference sequence). Trimming left V 2 bases short and J 7 bases short, with 6 bases between. The CDR3 bases are TGTGCCAGCAGTTTAGGTGGAGAGCAGTACTTC. Translation gives CASSLGGEQYF.

The chain links TRBV10-2 to TRBJ2-5; D might be TRBD1 or TRBD2, each matching 6 bases. V was clipped by 8 bases and J by 5 bases, with 15 bases between them. Germline assignment: CDR1 WSHSY and CDR2 SAAADI. The CDR3 is 13 amino acids. The CDR3 DNA sequence: TGCGCCAGCGAGGGGGGCCCAACGGAGACCCAGTACTTC. Translated: CASEGGPTETQYF.

The genes are TRBV28 and TRBJ1-3; D might be TRBD1 (5 bases). Germline values: CDR1 MDHEN, CDR2 SYDVKM. V shed 6 bases and J shed 0 bases, with 12 bases lying between them. The CDR3 loop spans 15 amino acids. In DNA form, the CDR3 reads TGTGCCAGCAGCGTAGGGACTTCCTCTGGAAACACCATATATTTT. It specifies CASSVGTSSGNTIYF.

V gene TRBV27 combines with J gene TRBJ1-2; unclear D gene. Trimming took off 3 bases at V and 0 bases at J, with 5 bases between the two ends. CDR1 MNHEY and CDR2 SMNVEV come from the germline V gene (reference sequence). The CDR3 runs 13 residues. CDR3 amino acids: CASSLATNYGYTF. The DNA of the CDR3 is TGTGCCAGCAGTTTGGCCACTAACTATGGCTACACCTTC.

The chain joins TRBV29-1 to TRBJ2-7; D may correspond to TRBD1 or TRBD2 (6 bases each). V shed 7 bases and J shed 9 bases, with 16 bases lying between them. CDR3 length: 11 amino acids. From germline, CDR1 is SQVTM and CDR2 ANQGSEA. The CDR3 DNA follows: TGCAGCGGCCTAGGGGGGTTGGTGCAGTACTTC. This sequence encodes CSGLGGLVQYF.

The chain is built from TRBV2 and TRBJ2-1; D might be TRBD2 (7 bases). The germline V gene encodes CDR1 SNHLY and CDR2 FYNNEI. The length of the CDR3 is 16 residues. V lost 0 bases and J 6 bases, leaving 15 bases between the germline ends. The CDR3 loop reads CASSEARGGVLNEQFF. The DNA for the CDR3 is TGTGCCAGCAGTGAAGCAAGGGGGGGCGTTCTCAATGAGCAGTTCTTC.

This rearrangement joins TRBV11-2 to TRBJ2-1; D may be TRBD2 (6 bases). V lost 3 bases to trimming and J lost 9 bases, with 15 bases between them. Germline V lookup: CDR1 SGHAT, CDR2 FQNNGV. The CDR3 is 14 residues long. The CDR3 DNA reads as TGTGCCAGCAGCTTGGGGACGGGAGACTCTGAGCAGTTCTTC. Its translation is CASSLGTGDSEQFF.

This clone was found once. V gene TRBV4-1 combines with J gene TRBJ2-2; 12 bases map to TRBD2. Germline V gene lookup returns CDR1 MGHRA and CDR2 YSYEKL. V was clipped by 5 bases and J by 0 bases; unmatched bases: 10. CDR3 length: 19 amino acids. The CDR3 DNA is TGCGCCAGCAGCTTCCGGTGGACTAGCGGGACAACGAACACCGGGGAGCTGTTTTTT. It translates to CASSFRWTSGTTNTGELFF.

The chain joins TRBV13 to TRBJ2-5, with TRBD2 matching 7 bases. CDR3 size: 16 residues. With 0 bases clipped from V and 1 base from J, the junction kept 5 bases outside the gene matches. CDR1 is PRHDT, CDR2 FYEKMQ, per germline (reference sequence). CDR3 protein: CASSLGGTNLQETQYF. The CDR3 DNA reads as TGTGCCAGCAGCTTAGGAGGGACTAACCTCCAAGAGACCCAGTACTTC.